This T cell receptor (beta chain) was obtained from a study of T cells in Graves' hyperthyroidism and ophthalmopathy. Findings of the study overall: Through a model of 13 V-J features, ophthalmopathy was separated from stable hyperthyroidism.

A word on this clonotype: What it recognizes is unknown.

RNA transcripts served as the template for amplifying TCR beta CDR3 regions. Researchers ran a first-round RT-PCR on the TCR CDR3 using the HTBI primer set. TCRdb re-derived calls from the multiplex PCR reads in MiXCR, one entry per CDR3 protein. The sample holds around 55,000 distinct CDR3 sequences, less than 60% seen once. The sequence derives from a woman aged 45-59 years with Graves' ophthalmopathy. Specimen: blood.

The CDR3 sequence is CASSSTGGGETQHF. The DNA of the CDR3 is TGTGCCAGCAGCTCGACAGGGGGCGGGGAGACCCAGCATTTT. V usage is TRBV7-6 and J usage is TRBJ1-5; TRBD1 aligns across 10 bases. The V gene's germline CDR1 is SGHVS and CDR2 FNYEAQ. Germline trimming cut 4 bases from V and 11 bases from J; bases unmatched to any gene: 8. This CDR3 spans 14 amino acids. The variable domain in full, completed from reference TRBV7-6 and TRBJ1-5, reads GAGVSQSPRYKVTKRGQDVALRCDPISGHVSLYWYRQALGQGPEFLTYFNYEAQQDKSGLPNDRFSAERPEGSISTLTIQRTEQRDSAMYRCASSSTGGGETQHFGDGTRLSIL.